The clone carrying this TCR beta chain was detected ten times or more. This sample is drawn from a study of T cells in Graves' hyperthyroidism and ophthalmopathy. Background on the study: Sampling of peripheral blood happened at initial diagnosis, prior to any treatment.

Enrolled ophthalmopathy patients presented with a Clinical Activity Score of at least 3, a NOSPECS grade of at least 4, and disease duration under 3 months. TCR beta CDR3 regions were amplified from RNA. When the TCR CDR3 underwent first-round RT-PCR, the HTBI primer set was used. TCRdb re-derived calls from the multiplex PCR reads in MiXCR, one entry per CDR3 protein. The repertoire holds 250,000 to 400,000 distinct CDR3 sequences, about an eighth seen once, with 34% in the top ten. This TCR derives from a woman in her 40s with Graves' ophthalmopathy. The source material was blood.

CDR3 DNA sequence: TGCGCCAGCAGTGAGTCGGAGGGTTGGACTGAAGCTTTCTTT. Translated: CASSESEGWTEAFF. V gene TRBV10-2 combines with J gene TRBJ1-1; no reliable D call. Per germline, CDR1 WSHSY and CDR2 SAAADI. The CDR3 loop spans 14 amino acids. Deletions cut 0 bases from V and 5 bases from J, with 10 bases between.